This T cell receptor (beta chain) was recorded in a study of T-cell memory formation after mild COVID-19. About the research overall: Each donor largely had its own TCR clusters.

This clonotype occurred many times. Its target is unknown. The study, taken as a whole, reports: There was a balanced CD4/CD8 profile in clones contracting day 15 to 85, and later expanders leaned CD4+. The main location of contracting CD4+ clones was CM and EM, and that of contracting CD8+ clones was EMRA.

TCRdb called the 5' RACE reads again in MiXCR, with one record for every CDR3 protein. The data hold around 200,000 distinct CDR3 sequences, with 9% to 10% observed a single time. Specimen: PBMCs or a T cell subset sorted from them (not recorded which). The sequence derives from a man aged 18 to 29 who had mild COVID-19 (a few samples of this study predate the infection). Cell type and time point are not known.

CDR3 DNA sequence: TGTGCCAGCAGCCTAGGGAGTTTACATCAGCCCCAGCATTTT. It is translated as CASSLGSLHQPQHF. The chain joins TRBV7-2 to TRBJ1-5; no definite D call. Deletions cut 5 bases from V and 5 bases from J, with 13 bases between. The germline V gene encodes CDR1 SGHTA and CDR2 FQGNSA. The CDR3 runs 14 residues.